One and the same sample provided the 3 T cell receptor beta chains below, sequenced in a study of blood T cells in healthy people across ages. Together with a sample-barcoded 5' primer, a J-beta primer mix was included in a second PCR lasting about 7 to 12 cycles. MiXCR, run by TCRdb on the 5' RACE reads, gives a single entry per CDR3 protein. The data show roughly 680,000 distinct CDR3 sequences, with over 45% seen just once and 30% to 35% held by the top ten. Sequenced input: blood. The receptor set was obtained from a woman aged 60 to 75 in good health.

The table lists this clonotype with a few counts. The J gene is TRBJ2-5, the V gene TRBV29-1; 10 nucleotides agree with TRBD2. The CDR3 is 16 residues long. With 6 bases clipped from V and 4 bases from J, the junction kept 14 bases outside the gene matches. CDR1 and CDR2 (germline): SQVTM, ANQGSEA. The CDR3 region is CSVYGLAEGGGETQYF. The CDR3 DNA follows: TGCAGCGTCTATGGACTAGCGGAAGGAGGAGGAGAGACCCAGTACTTC.

The chain links TRBV20-1 to TRBJ2-7; 10 bases are a match to TRBD2. With V trimmed by 4 bases and J by 0 bases, 6 bases remained unmatched. This CDR3 contains 15 residues. The V gene's germline CDR1 is DFQATT and CDR2 SNEGSKA (reference sequence). DNA of the CDR3: TGCAGTGCTACGACTAGCGGGTCCACCTCCTACGAGCAGTACTTC. Translating it yields CSATTSGSTSYEQYF.

There are a few counts of this clonotype. The rearrangement links TRBV3-1 to TRBJ2-5; 10 nucleotides agree with TRBD2. The CDR3 has 15 amino acids. Germline V gene lookup returns CDR1 LGHDT and CDR2 YNNKEL (reference sequence). Losses at the gene ends were 3 bases for V and 11 bases for J; bases not matched to a gene: 12. The DNA for the CDR3 is TGTGCCAGCAGCCAGGCTAGGACTAGCGGCGGTGAGCAGTACTTC. It translates to CASSQARTSGGEQYF.